This T cell receptor beta chain was profiled in a study of blood T cell repertoires in COVID-19. Study-wide background: Acute and convalescent COVID-19 specimens originated in the United States, Italy and Spain. Nucleic acid was either cDNA or gDNA, and it came from T cells, B-cell-depleted T cells, or PBMCs.

This clone was detected only once. The CDR3 spans 18 residues. Germline CDR1 is SGHTA and CDR2 is FQGTGA. V was clipped by 1 base and J by 5 bases; unmatched bases: 9. In the authors' workflow: Quantification of nucleated cells was approximated via reference gene primer amplification. The repertoire was sequenced with immunoSEQ multiplex PCR; TCRdb's copy has only in-frame clones and lacks some. The V and J calls and the clone size are those of that table, but D and trimming were determined from the DNA. The sample gives roughly 150,000 clones, roughly 86% of which show up once; 5.4% is in the top ten.

The clonotype comes from a human donor in a cohort sampled during active COVID-19. What was sequenced was peripheral blood. This chain joins TRBV7-3 and TRBJ2-1, with TRBD2 matching over 12 bases. CDR3 sequence (DNA): TGTGCCAGCAGCTTAAGGAGTGTGACTAGCGGGGGACACAATGAGCAGTTCTTC. It translates to CASSLRSVTSGGHNEQFF.